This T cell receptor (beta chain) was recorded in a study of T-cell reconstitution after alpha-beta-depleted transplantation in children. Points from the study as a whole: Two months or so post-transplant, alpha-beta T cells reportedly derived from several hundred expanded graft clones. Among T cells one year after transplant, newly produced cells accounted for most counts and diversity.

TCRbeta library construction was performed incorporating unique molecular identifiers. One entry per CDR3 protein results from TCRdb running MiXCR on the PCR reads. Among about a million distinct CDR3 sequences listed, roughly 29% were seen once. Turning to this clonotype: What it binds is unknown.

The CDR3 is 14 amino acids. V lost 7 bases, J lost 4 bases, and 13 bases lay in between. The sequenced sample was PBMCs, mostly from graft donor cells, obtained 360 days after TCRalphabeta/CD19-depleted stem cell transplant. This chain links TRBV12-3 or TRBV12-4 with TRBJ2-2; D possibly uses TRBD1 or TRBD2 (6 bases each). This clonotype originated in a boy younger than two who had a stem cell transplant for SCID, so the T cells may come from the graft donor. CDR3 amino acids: CASTQGGITGELFF. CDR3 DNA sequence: TGTGCCAGCACCCAAGGGGGGATCACCGGGGAGCTGTTTTTT.